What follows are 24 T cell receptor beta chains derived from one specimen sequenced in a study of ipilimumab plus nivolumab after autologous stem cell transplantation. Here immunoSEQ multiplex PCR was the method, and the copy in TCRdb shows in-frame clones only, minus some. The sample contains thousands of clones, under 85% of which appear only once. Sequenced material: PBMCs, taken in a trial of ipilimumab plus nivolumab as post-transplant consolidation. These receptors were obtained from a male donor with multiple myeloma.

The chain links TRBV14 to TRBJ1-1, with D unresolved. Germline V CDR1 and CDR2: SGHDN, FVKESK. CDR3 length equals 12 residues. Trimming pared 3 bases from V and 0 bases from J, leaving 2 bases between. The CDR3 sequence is CASSHLNTEAFF. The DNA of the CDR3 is TGTGCCAGCAGCCACTTGAACACTGAAGCTTTCTTT. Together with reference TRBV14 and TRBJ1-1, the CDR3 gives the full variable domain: EAGVTQFPSHSVIEKGQTVTLRCDPISGHDNLYWYRRVMGKEIKFLLHFVKESKQDESGMPNNRFLAERTGGTYSTLKVQPAELEDSGVYFCASSHLNTEAFFGQGTRLTVV.

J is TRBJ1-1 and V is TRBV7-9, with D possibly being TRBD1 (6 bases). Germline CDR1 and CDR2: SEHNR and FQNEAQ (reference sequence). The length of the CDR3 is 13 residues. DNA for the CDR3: TGTGCGGAGAGGGGGGCCTTAGGTACTGAAGCTTTCTTT. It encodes CAERGALGTEAFF.

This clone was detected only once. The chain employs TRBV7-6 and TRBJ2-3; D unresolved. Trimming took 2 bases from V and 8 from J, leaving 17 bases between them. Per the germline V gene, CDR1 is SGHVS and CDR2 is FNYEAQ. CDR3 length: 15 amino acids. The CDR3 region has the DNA TGTGCCAGCAGCTTATTGGCCACGACTCTGGGTACGCAGTATTTT. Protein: CASSLLATTLGTQYF.

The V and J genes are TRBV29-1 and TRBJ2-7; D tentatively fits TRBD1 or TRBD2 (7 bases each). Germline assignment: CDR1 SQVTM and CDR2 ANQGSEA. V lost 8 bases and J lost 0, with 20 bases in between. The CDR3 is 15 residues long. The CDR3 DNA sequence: TGCAGCACCCGGGGAGGGGGCGCCCTCTCCTACGAGCAGTACTTC. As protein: CSTRGGGALSYEQYF.

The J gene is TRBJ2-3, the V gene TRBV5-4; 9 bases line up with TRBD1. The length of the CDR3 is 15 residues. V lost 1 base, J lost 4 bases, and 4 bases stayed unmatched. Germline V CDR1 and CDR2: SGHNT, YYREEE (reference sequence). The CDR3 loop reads CASSLWDRASDTQYF. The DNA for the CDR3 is TGTGCCAGCAGCTTGTGGGACAGGGCATCAGATACGCAGTATTTT.

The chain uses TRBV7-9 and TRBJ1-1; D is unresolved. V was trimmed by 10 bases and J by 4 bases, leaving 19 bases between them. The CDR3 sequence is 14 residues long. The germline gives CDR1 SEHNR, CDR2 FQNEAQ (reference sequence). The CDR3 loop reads CATLFPAAGTEAFF. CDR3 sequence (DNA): TGTGCCACCCTCTTCCCGGCAGCGGGCACTGAAGCTTTCTTT.

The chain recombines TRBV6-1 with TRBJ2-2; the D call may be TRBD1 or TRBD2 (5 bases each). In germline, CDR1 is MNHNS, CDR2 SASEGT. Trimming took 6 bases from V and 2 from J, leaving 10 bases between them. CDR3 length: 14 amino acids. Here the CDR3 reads CASSRDVNTGELFF. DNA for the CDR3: TGTGCCAGCAGCCGGGACGTCAACACCGGGGAGCTGTTTTTT.

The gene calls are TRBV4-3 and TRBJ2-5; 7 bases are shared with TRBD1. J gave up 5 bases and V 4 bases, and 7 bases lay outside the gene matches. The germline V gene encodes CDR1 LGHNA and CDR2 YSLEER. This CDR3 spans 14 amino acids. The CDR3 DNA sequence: TGCGCCAGCAGCCCTGACAGGGCCGGGGAGACCCAGTACTTC. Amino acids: CASSPDRAGETQYF.

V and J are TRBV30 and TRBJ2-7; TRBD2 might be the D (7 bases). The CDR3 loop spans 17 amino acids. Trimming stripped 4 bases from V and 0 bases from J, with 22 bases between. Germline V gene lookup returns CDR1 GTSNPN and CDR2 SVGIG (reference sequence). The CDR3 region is CAWTYRGRGPDSYEQYF. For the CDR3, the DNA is TGTGCCTGGACTTACCGCGGGCGGGGGCCCGACTCCTACGAGCAGTACTTC.

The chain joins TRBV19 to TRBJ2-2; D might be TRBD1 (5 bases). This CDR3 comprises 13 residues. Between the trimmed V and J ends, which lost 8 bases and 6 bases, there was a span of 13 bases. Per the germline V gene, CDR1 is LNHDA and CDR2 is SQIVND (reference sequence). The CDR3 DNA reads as TGTGCCAGTGCCATTGGGGCTCCCGGGGAGCTGTTTTTT. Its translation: CASAIGAPGELFF.

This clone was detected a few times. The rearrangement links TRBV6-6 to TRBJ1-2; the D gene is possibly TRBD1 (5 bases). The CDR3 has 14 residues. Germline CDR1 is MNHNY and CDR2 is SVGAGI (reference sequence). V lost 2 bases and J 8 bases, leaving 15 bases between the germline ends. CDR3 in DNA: TGTGCCAGCAGTTACAGAGGGGACGCCGGGGGCTACACCTTC. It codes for CASSYRGDAGGYTF.

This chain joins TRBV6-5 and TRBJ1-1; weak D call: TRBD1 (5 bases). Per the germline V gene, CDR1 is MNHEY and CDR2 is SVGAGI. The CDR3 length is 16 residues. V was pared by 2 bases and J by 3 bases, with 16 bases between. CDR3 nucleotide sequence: TGTGCCAGCAGTTACCAGAGCGGGGGAAGGTACACTGAAGCTTTCTTT. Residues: CASSYQSGGRYTEAFF.

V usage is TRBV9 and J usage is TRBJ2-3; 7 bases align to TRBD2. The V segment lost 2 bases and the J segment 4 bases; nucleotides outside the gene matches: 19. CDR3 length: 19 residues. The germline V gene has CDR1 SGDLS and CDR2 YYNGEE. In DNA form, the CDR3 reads TGTGCCAGCAGCGTGAGTAGCGGGTGGTCGATGCCACGGGCAGATACGCAGTATTTT. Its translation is CASSVSSGWSMPRADTQYF.

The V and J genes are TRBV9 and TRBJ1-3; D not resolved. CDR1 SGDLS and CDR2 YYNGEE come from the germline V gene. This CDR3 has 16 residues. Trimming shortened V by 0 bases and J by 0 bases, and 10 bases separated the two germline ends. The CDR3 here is CASSVDVQTSGNTIYF. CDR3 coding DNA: TGTGCCAGCAGCGTAGATGTCCAAACCTCTGGAAACACCATATATTTT.

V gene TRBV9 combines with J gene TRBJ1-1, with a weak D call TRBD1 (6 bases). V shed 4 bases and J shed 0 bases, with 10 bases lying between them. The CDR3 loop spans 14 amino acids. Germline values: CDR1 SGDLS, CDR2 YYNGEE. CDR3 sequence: CASSPGGMNTEAFF. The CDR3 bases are TGTGCCAGCAGCCCCGGGGGCATGAACACTGAAGCTTTCTTT.

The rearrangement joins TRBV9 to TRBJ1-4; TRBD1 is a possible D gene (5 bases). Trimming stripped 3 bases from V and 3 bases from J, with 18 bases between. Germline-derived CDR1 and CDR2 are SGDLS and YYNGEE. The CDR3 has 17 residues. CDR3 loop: CASSASFGGKANEKLFF. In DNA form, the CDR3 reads TGTGCCAGCAGCGCATCTTTTGGGGGGAAGGCTAATGAAAAACTGTTTTTT.

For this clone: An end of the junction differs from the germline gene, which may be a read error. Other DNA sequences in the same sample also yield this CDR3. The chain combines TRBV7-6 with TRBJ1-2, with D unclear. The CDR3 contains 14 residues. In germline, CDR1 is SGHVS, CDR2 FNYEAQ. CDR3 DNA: TGCGCCAGCAGCTTCCGTGAGCAGCCGACGGACTACACCTTC. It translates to CASSFREQPTDYTF.

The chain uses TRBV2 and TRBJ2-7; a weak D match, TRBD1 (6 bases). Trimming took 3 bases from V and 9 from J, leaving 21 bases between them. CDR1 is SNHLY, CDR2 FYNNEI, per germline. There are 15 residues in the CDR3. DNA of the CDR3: TGTGCCAGCAGTGAGAGGAGACAGGTGGCTGGTGGGCAGTACTTC. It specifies CASSERRQVAGGQYF.

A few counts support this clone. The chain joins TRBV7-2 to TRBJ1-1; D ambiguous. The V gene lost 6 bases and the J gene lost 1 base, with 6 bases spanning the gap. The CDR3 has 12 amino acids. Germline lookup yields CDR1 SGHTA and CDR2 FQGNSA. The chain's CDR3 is CASRGPNTEAFF. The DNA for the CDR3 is TGTGCCAGCAGAGGCCCGAACACTGAAGCTTTCTTT.

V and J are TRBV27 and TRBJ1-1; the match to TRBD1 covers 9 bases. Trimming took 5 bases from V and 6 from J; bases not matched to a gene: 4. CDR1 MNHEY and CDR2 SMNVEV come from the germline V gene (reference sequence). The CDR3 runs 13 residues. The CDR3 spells CASSPGQGAEAFF. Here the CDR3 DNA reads TGTGCCAGCAGTCCGGGACAGGGCGCTGAAGCTTTCTTT.

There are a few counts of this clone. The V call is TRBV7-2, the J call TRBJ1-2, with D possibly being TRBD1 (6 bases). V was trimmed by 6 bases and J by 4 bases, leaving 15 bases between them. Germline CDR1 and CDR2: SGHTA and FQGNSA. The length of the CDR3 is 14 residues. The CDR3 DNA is TGTGCCAGCAGTCCCGGGACATCCGGCTATGGCTACACCTTC. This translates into CASSPGTSGYGYTF.

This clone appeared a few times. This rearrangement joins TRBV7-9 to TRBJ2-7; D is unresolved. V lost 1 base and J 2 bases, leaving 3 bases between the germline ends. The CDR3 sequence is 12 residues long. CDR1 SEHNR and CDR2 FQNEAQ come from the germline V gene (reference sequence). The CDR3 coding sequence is TGTGCCAGCAGCTTAGAGGCCTACGAGCAGTACTTC. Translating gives CASSLEAYEQYF. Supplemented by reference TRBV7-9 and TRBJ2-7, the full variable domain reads DTGVSQNPRHKITKRGQNVTFRCDPISEHNRLYWYRQTLGQGPEFLTYFQNEAQLEKSRLLSDRFSAERPKGSFSTLEIQRTEQGDSAMYLCASSLEAYEQYFGPGTRLTVT.

The CDR3 loop reads CASRPGGGRTDTQYF. The CDR3 nucleotides read TGTGCCAGCAGACCCGGGGGGGGCCGCACAGATACGCAGTATTTT. The gene calls are TRBV28 and TRBJ2-3; TRBD2 agrees at 8 bases. Germline CDR1 reads MDHEN; CDR2 reads SYDVKM. Trimming at V came to 6 bases and at J to 1 base, leaving 6 bases not matched to a gene. The CDR3 is 15 amino acids. Looking up the rest from reference TRBV28 and TRBJ2-3 gives the full variable domain: DVKVTQSSRYLVKRTGEKVFLECVQDMDHENMFWYRQDPGLGLRLIYFSYDVKMKEKGDIPEGYSVSREKKERFSLILESASTNQTSMYLCASRPGGGRTDTQYFGPGTRLTVL.

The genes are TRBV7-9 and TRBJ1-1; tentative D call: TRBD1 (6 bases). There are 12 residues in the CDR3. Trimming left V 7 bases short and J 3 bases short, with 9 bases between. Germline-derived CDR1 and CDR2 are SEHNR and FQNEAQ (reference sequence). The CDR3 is CASNPGDTEAFF. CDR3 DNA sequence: TGTGCCAGCAACCCAGGGGACACTGAAGCTTTCTTT.